What follows are 18 T cell receptor beta chains derived from one specimen sequenced in a study of cytotoxic CD8 clonotypes in ibrutinib-treated CLL (dated by TCRdb to the early 2020s). The method behind the library was the immunoSEQ multiplex PCR assay. Drawn from immuneACCESS, this table holds only the in-frame rearrangements with V and J called that TCRdb kept. Clones are partly lost; checked studies trace under half to an unresolved V gene and leave the rest unexplained. This sample has around 140,000 clones in its table, and more than 70% of those were observed once. 7.6% of the sample is taken by the ten largest. Sequenced here: PBMCs, sampled after 36 months of ibrutinib treatment. The origin of the receptors is a human donor with chronic lymphocytic leukemia.

The chain uses TRBV5-6 and TRBJ1-2; D unclear. The V gene's germline CDR1 is SGHDT and CDR2 YYEEEE. Between the trimmed V and J ends, which lost 3 bases and 6 bases, there was a span of 6 bases. The CDR3 has 11 residues. CDR3 bases: TGTGCCAGCAGCTACGGCGATGGCTACACCTTC. It translates to CASSYGDGYTF.

The chain has TRBV7-2 and TRBJ2-5, with D perhaps matching TRBD1 (6 bases). The CDR3 consists of 17 residues. The germline V and J ends were trimmed by 1 base and 5 bases, with 20 bases remaining between them. Per the germline V gene, CDR1 is SGHTA and CDR2 is FQGNSA. CDR3 nucleotide sequence: TGTGCCAGCAGCTTAGGAGGCGTACAGGGCTTGAAGGAGACCCAGTACTTC. Its translation is CASSLGGVQGLKETQYF.

This clone was counted once. This chain joins TRBV7-3 and TRBJ2-5; 14 bases line up with TRBD2. This CDR3 has 17 residues. CDR1 is SGHTA and CDR2 is FQGTGA in the germline V gene. J lost 2 bases, V lost 1 base, and 3 bases had no gene match. The CDR3, as DNA: TGTGCCAGCAGCTTAAATGGACTAGCGGGGGGACAAGAGACCCAGTACTTC. It translates to CASSLNGLAGGQETQYF.

This clone was detected only once. The chain uses TRBV10-3 and TRBJ2-1; possibly TRBD1 for D (5 bases). The CDR3 extends over 16 amino acids. V shed 2 bases and J shed 7 bases, with 18 bases lying between them. Germline CDR1 reads ENHRY; CDR2 reads SYGVKD. The CDR3 DNA follows: TGTGCCATCAGTGAGGGTCGACAGCTCCCCGAGAATGAGCAGTTCTTC. Translating it yields CAISEGRQLPENEQFF.

The rearrangement uses TRBV27 and TRBJ2-7; D is uncertain. The V and J ends lost 6 bases and 5 bases respectively, with 14 bases between them. This CDR3 has 13 residues. Germline loops: CDR1 MNHEY, CDR2 SMNVEV (reference sequence). CDR3 coding DNA: TGTGCCAGCAGCAAATTAGACATTGACGAGCAGTACTTC. Translating gives CASSKLDIDEQYF.

CDR3 nucleotides: TGTGCCAGCAGCTTAGGACAGGGGCAACAGCCCCAGCATTTT. It translates to CASSLGQGQQPQHF. The chain has TRBV7-9 and TRBJ1-5; 8 nucleotides align to TRBD1. Losses at the gene ends were 1 base for V and 7 bases for J; bases not matched to a gene: 3. This CDR3 region has 14 residues. Looked up from germline, CDR1 is SEHNR and CDR2 is FQNEAQ (reference sequence).

The chain is built from TRBV6-6 and TRBJ1-1; TRBD1 is a possible D gene (5 bases). CDR1 and CDR2 (germline): MNHNY, SVGAGI (reference sequence). V was pared by 2 bases and J by 3 bases, with 13 bases between. This CDR3 comprises 15 residues. The CDR3 DNA follows: TGTGCCAGCAGTTACGTTATGGGGGGGGACACTGAAGCTTTCTTT. This sequence encodes CASSYVMGGDTEAFF.

The chain has TRBV27 and TRBJ1-5; D possibly corresponds to TRBD1 (6 bases). The CDR3 length is 16 residues. Germline assignment: CDR1 MNHEY and CDR2 SMNVEV (reference sequence). Trimming left V 4 bases short and J 4 bases short, with 17 bases between. This CDR3 is CASSSYRDTFNQPQHF. The CDR3 DNA reads TGTGCCAGCAGTTCCTACCGGGACACTTTTAATCAGCCCCAGCATTTT.

The J gene is TRBJ2-2, the V gene TRBV6-1; D is uncertain. Germline loops: CDR1 MNHNS, CDR2 SASEGT. This CDR3 is 14 amino acids long. V lost 7 bases, J lost 2 bases, and 11 bases lay in between. In DNA, the CDR3 is TGTGCCAGCACTGTTCTCCGCAACACCGGGGAGCTGTTTTTT. This gives the protein CASTVLRNTGELFF.

This clone was seen only once. The chain combines TRBV5-1 with TRBJ2-2, with 9 bases matching TRBD2. V lost 4 bases and J lost 6; bases outside the gene matches: 4. CDR1 and CDR2 from the germline V gene are SGHRS and YFSETQ. The CDR3 spans 14 residues. The CDR3 spells CASSTGTSSGELFF. The CDR3, as DNA: TGCGCCAGCAGCACTGGGACTAGCTCCGGGGAGCTGTTTTTT.

This clone came up a few times. The V and J genes are TRBV27 and TRBJ1-1, with 11 positions matching TRBD1. The CDR3 consists of 16 residues. Germline CDR1 and CDR2: MNHEY and SMNVEV (reference sequence). After removal of 4 bases from V and 0 bases from J, the junction contained 4 bases not matched to a gene. The CDR3 region has the DNA TGTGCCAGCAGTTCTGGACAGGGGGCGGTGAACACTGAAGCTTTCTTT. Protein sequence: CASSSGQGAVNTEAFF.

The chain employs TRBV9 and TRBJ2-1; the match to TRBD2 covers 9 bases. Germline loops: CDR1 SGDLS, CDR2 YYNGEE. The CDR3 covers 16 residues. Losses at the gene ends were 0 bases for V and 6 bases for J; bases not matched to a gene: 7. CDR3 amino acids: CASSVVAGVPSNEQFF. The CDR3 DNA reads as TGTGCCAGCAGCGTAGTAGCGGGAGTGCCAAGCAATGAGCAGTTCTTC.

The rearrangement uses TRBV28 and TRBJ1-1, with TRBD1 identical over 7 bases. The germline V gene encodes CDR1 MDHEN and CDR2 SYDVKM. The CDR3 runs 14 residues. The ends lost 5 bases at V and 1 base at J; junction bases unmatched: 4. CDR3 residues: CASSRYRGNTEAFF. The CDR3 nucleotides are TGTGCCAGCAGTCGGTACAGGGGGAACACTGAAGCTTTCTTT.

This clone was detected only a few times. V is TRBV5-4 and J is TRBJ2-3; 9 bases map to TRBD2. Losses at the gene ends were 6 bases for V and 3 bases for J; bases not matched to a gene: 2. The CDR3 has 13 residues. Germline CDR1 is SGHNT and CDR2 is YYREEE (reference sequence). CDR3 sequence reads: CASTLAGTDTQYF. The CDR3 coding sequence is TGTGCCAGCACCCTAGCGGGAACAGATACGCAGTATTTT.

The genes are TRBV29-1 and TRBJ1-1, with a possible D match to TRBD1 (6 bases). Between the trimmed V and J ends, which lost 3 bases and 12 bases, there was a span of 14 bases. The CDR3 is 11 amino acids. Germline V gene data show CDR1 as SQVTM and CDR2 as ANQGSEA. CDR3 region: CSVEGRGTPFF. The CDR3 DNA sequence: TGCAGCGTTGAGGGGCGGGGGACACCTTTCTTT.

This chain links TRBV28 with TRBJ1-2; D remains unclear. The ends were cut back, 8 bases at V and 2 bases at J, with 12 bases in the middle. This CDR3 is built from 13 residues. Germline values: CDR1 MDHEN, CDR2 SYDVKM. The CDR3 coding sequence is TGTGCCAGCGGACGGACGCTGAACTATGGCTACACCTTC. Amino acid sequence: CASGRTLNYGYTF.

V and J are TRBV11-2 and TRBJ1-3; no definite D call. CDR3 length equals 14 residues. The germline CDR1 and CDR2 sequences are SGHAT and FQNNGV. Trimming stripped 4 bases from V and 0 bases from J, with 7 bases between. In DNA form, the CDR3 reads TGTGCCAGCAGCTACGGCGGCTCTGGAAACACCATATATTTT. Its translation: CASSYGGSGNTIYF.

The V call is TRBV6-5, the J call TRBJ2-4; the match to TRBD1 covers 7 bases. Germline lookup yields CDR1 MNHEY and CDR2 SVGAGI. CDR3 length equals 15 residues. Trimming cost V 6 bases and J 0 bases; bases outside gene matches: 5. DNA for the CDR3: TGTGCCAGCAGAATCGACAGGGTAGCCAAAAACATTCAGTACTTC. Amino acid sequence: CASRIDRVAKNIQYF.